The clone carrying this TCR beta chain was seen a few times. Its antigen is unidentified. This entry is derived from a study of post-analysis software for immune sequencing data. Study overall: Recorded disease courses covered relapsing-remitting, secondary progressive and progressive-relapsing multiple sclerosis. Some patients had no subtype annotation.

The CDR3 length is 14 residues. Trimming pared 2 bases from V and 5 bases from J, leaving 12 bases between. Notes on the study in general: Compared with controls, patients had more of about five TRBV segments, including TRBV5-6, TRBV5-1 and TRBV20-1.

Unique molecular identifiers were present in the TCR beta cDNA libraries. TCRdb called the PCR reads again in MiXCR, with one record for every CDR3 protein. The profile covers around 400,000 distinct CDR3 sequences, with roughly 36% appearing a single time and 13% taken by the ten largest. The J gene is TRBJ1-2, the V gene TRBV12-3 or TRBV12-4; TRBD1 is a possible D gene (6 bases). The receptor was derived from a girl between 10 and 17 years old with multiple sclerosis. Sequencing was carried out using blood. DNA of the CDR3: TGTGCCAGCAGTTTACAGGGCAGGGGATATGGCTACACCTTC. Protein: CASSLQGRGYGYTF.